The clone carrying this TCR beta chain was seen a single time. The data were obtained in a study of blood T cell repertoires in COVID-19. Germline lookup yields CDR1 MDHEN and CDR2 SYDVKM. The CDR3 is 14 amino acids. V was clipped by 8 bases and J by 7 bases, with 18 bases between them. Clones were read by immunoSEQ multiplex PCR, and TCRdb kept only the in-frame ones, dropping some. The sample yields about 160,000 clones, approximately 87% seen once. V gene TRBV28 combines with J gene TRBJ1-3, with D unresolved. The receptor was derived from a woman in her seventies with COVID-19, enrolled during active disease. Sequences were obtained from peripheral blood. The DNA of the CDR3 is TGTGCCAGCGCTAACGGCGGGGAAACGAACACCATATATTTT. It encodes CASANGGETNTIYF.